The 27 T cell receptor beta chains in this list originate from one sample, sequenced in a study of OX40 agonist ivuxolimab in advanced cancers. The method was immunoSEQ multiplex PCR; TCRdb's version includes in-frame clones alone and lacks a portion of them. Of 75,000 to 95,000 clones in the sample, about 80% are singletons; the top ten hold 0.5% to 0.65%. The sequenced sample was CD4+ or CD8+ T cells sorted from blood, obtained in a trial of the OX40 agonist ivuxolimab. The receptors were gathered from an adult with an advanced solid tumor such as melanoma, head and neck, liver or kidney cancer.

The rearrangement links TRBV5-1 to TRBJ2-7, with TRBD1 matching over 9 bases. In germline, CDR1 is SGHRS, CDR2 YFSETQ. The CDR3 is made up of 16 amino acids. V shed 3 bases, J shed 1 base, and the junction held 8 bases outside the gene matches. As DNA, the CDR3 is TGCGCCAGCAGCTCCTTCGGGACAGGGAGTTCCTACGAGCAGTACTTC. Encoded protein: CASSSFGTGSSYEQYF.

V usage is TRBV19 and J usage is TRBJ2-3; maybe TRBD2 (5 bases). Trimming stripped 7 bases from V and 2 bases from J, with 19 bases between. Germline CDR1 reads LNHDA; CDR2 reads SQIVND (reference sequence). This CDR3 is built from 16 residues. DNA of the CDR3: TGTGCCAGTAAGGTTAAGGCGGGTAGCTCCACAGATACGCAGTATTTT. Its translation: CASKVKAGSSTDTQYF.

The CDR3 DNA reads as TGTGCCAGCAGTGACCATGGGACCCAGCGCGGGGAGACCCAGTACTTC. Translation gives CASSDHGTQRGETQYF. The gene calls are TRBV25-1 and TRBJ2-5, with D possibly called TRBD1 or TRBD2 (5 bases each). Trimming removed 3 bases at V and 5 bases at J, with 19 bases between. CDR1 MGHDK and CDR2 SYGVNS come from the germline V gene. The CDR3 spans 16 residues.

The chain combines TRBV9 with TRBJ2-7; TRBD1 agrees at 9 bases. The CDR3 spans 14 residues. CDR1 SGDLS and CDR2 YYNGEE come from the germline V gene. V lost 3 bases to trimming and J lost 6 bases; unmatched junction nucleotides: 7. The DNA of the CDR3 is TGTGCCAGCAGCGGACAGGGGGAGGGGGGCGAGCAGTACTTC. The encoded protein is CASSGQGEGGEQYF.

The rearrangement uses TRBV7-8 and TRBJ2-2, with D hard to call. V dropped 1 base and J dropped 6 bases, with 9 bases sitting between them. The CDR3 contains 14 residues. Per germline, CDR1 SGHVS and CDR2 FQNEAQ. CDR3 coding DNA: TGTGCCAGCAGCTTAGGGTCGCCCCCCGGGGAGCTGTTTTTT. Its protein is CASSLGSPPGELFF.

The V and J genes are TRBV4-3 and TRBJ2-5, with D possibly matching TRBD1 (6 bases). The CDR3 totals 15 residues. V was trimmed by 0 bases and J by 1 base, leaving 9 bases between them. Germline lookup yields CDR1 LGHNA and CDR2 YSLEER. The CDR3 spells CASSQDGGPQETQYF. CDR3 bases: TGCGCCAGCAGCCAAGATGGGGGCCCCCAAGAGACCCAGTACTTC.

CDR3 in amino acids: CASSDPGQGSETQYF. The CDR3 coding sequence is TGTGCCAGCAGTGATCCGGGACAGGGGTCAGAGACCCAGTACTTC. V usage is TRBV6-1 and J usage is TRBJ2-5; the match to TRBD1 covers 10 bases. The CDR3 totals 15 residues. V lost 3 bases and J lost 4; bases outside the gene matches: 5. Germline-derived CDR1 and CDR2 are MNHNS and SASEGT.

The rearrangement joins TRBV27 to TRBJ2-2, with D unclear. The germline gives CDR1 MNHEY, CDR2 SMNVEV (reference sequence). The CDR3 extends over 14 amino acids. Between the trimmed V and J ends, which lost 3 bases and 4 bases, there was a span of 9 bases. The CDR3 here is CASSFGVITGELFF. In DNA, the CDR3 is TGTGCCAGCAGTTTCGGAGTTATCACCGGGGAGCTGTTTTTT.

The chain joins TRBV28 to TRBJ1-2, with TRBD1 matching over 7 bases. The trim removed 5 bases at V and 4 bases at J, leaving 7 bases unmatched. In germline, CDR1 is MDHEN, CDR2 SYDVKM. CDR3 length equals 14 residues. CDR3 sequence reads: CASSPGDRSYGYTF. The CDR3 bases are TGTGCCAGCAGTCCAGGGGACAGATCCTATGGCTACACCTTC.

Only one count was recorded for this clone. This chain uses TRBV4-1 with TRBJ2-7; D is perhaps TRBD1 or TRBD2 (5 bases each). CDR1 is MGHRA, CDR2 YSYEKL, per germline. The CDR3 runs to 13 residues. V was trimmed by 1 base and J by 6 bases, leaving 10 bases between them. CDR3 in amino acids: CASSQVAGTEQYF. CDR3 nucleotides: TGCGCCAGCAGCCAAGTCGCAGGGACCGAGCAGTACTTC.

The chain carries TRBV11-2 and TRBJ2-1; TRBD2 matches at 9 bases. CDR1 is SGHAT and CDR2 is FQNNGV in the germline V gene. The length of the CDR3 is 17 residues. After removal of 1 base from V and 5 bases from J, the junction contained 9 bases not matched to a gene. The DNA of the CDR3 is TGTGCCAGCAGCTTAGTATGGCTAGCGGGACGCAACAATGAGCAGTTCTTC. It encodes CASSLVWLAGRNNEQFF.

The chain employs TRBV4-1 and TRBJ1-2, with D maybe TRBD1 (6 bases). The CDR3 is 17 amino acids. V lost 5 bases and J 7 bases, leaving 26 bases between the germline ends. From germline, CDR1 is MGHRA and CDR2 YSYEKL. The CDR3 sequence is CASSTRDPGAARGGYTF. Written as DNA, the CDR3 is TGCGCCAGCAGCACCCGAGACCCAGGGGCCGCGCGTGGTGGCTACACCTTC.

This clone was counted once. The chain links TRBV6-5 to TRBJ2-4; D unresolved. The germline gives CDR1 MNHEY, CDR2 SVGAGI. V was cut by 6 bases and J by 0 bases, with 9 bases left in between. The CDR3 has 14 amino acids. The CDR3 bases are TGTGCCAGCAGCGAGGTCATAGCCAAAAACATTCAGTACTTC. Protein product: CASSEVIAKNIQYF.

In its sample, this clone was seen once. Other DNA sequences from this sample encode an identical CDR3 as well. The CDR3 loop reads CASSYGLAGTYEQYF. As DNA, the CDR3 is TGTGCCAGCAGTTACGGACTAGCGGGGACCTACGAGCAGTACTTC. V usage is TRBV5-4 and J usage is TRBJ2-7; 12 nucleotides match TRBD2. The CDR3 loop spans 15 amino acids. V shed 5 bases, J shed 2 bases, and the junction held 5 bases outside the gene matches. Germline CDR1 SGHNT, CDR2 YYREEE (reference sequence).

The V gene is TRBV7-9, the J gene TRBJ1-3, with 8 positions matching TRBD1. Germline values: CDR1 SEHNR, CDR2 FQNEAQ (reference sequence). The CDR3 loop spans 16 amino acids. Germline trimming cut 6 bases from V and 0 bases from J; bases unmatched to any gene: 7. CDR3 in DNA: TGTGCCAGCAGGCTCACGGGACAGGTCTCTGGAAACACCATATATTTT. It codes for CASRLTGQVSGNTIYF.

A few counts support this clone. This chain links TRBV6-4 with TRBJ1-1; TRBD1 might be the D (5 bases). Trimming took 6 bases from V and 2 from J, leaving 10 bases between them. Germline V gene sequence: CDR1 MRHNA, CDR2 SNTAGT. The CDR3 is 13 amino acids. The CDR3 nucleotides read TGTGCCAGCAGCTACGACAGAAACACTGAAGCTTTCTTT. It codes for CASSYDRNTEAFF.

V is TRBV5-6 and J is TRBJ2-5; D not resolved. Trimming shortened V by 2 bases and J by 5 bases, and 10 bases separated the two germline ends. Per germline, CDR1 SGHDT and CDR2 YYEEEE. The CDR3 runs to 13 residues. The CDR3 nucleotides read TGTGCCAGCAGCTTAGTGAGCTCGGAGACCCAGTACTTC. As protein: CASSLVSSETQYF.

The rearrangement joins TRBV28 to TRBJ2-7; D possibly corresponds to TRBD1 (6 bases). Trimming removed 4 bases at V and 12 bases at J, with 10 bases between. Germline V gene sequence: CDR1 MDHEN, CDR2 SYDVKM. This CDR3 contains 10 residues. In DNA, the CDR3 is TGTGCCAGCAGTTCACAGGGTTTGTACTTC. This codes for CASSSQGLYF.

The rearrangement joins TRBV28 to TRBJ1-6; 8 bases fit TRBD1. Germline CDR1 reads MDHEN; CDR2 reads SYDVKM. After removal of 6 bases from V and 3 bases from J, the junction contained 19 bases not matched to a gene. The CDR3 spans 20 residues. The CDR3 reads CASSLTSGTGTASYNSPLHF. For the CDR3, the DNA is TGTGCCAGCAGCCTAACTTCCGGGACAGGTACCGCCAGCTATAATTCACCCCTCCACTTT.

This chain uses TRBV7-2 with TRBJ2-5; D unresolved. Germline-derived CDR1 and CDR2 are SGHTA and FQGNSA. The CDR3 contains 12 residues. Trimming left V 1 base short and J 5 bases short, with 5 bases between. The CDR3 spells CASSLDSETQYF. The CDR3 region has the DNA TGTGCCAGCAGCTTAGATTCCGAGACCCAGTACTTC.

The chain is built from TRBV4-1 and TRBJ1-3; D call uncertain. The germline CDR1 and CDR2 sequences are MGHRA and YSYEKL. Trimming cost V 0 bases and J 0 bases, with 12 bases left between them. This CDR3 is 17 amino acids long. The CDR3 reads CASSQESINPSGNTIYF. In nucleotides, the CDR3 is TGCGCCAGCAGCCAAGAGTCCATAAACCCCTCTGGAAACACCATATATTTT.

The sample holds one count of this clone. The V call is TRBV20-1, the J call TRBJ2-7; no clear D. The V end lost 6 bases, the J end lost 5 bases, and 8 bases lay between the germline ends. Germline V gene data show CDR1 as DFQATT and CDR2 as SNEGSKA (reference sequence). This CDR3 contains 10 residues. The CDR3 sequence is CSAQHHEQYF. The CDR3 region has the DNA TGCAGTGCCCAACATCACGAGCAGTACTTC.

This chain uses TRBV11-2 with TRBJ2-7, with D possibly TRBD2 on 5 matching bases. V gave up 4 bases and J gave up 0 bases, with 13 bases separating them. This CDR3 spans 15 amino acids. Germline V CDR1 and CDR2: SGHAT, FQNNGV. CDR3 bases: TGTGCCAGCAGCTCACTTTGGAGGAACTCCTACGAGCAGTACTTC. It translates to CASSSLWRNSYEQYF.

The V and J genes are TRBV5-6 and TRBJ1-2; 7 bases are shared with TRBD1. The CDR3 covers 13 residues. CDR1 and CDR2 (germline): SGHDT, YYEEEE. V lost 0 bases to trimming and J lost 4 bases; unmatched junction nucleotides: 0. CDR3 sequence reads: CASSLDRGYGYTF. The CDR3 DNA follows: TGTGCCAGCAGCTTGGACAGGGGCTATGGCTACACCTTC.

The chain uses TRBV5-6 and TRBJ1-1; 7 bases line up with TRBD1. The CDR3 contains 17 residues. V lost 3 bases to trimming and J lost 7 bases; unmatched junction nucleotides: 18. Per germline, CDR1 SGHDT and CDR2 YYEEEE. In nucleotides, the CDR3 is TGTGCCAGCAGCTCCCCCTTCCTTAGGGACAGTGCCCATGAAGCTTTCTTT. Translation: CASSSPFLRDSAHEAFF.

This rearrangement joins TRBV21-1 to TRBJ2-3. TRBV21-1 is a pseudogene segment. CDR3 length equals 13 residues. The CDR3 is CASIPWDGDTQYF. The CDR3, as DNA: TGTGCCAGCATCCCCTGGGACGGAGATACGCAGTATTTT.

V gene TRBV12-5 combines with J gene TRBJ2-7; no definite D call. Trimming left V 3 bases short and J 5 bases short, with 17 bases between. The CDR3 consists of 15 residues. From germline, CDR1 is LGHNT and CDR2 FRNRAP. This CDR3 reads CASGLGSSDADEQYF. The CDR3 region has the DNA TGTGCTAGTGGTTTAGGAAGCTCTGATGCGGACGAGCAGTACTTC.